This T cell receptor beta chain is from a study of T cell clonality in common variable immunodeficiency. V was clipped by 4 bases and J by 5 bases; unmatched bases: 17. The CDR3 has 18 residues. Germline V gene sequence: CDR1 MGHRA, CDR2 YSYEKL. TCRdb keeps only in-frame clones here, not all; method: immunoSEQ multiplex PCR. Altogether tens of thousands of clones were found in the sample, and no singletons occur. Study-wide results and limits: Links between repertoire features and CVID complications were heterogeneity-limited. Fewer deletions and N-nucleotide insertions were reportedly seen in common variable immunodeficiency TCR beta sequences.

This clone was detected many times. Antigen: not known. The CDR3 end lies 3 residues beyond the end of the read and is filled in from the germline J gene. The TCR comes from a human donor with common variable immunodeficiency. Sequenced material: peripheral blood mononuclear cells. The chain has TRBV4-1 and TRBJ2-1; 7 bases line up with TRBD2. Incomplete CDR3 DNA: TGCGCCAGCAGCCCCGCACGAGGGGAGGGAAATAGACACAATGAG. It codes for CASSPARGEGNRHNE. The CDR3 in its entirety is CASSPARGEGNRHNEQFF.